This T cell receptor (beta chain) emerged from a study of beta chain features in type 1 diabetes. Details on this clone: What it binds is unknown.

Cell sorting via CD45RO/CCR7/CD25/CD127/CD95/CD27 was performed to obtain CD4+ naive, central memory, regulatory and stem cell-like memory cells. Findings of the study overall: Among patients, naive, central memory and Treg TCRB repertoires appeared more similar than among healthy donors. PCR could preferentially amplify shorter templates, alike in patients and controls. Shortening of TCRB CDR3s, moderate but significant, appeared in all four CD4+ subsets of Type 1 diabetes patients.

The isolated RNA, all of it, was reverse transcribed, so expressed TCRB transcripts were what got sequenced. Measured with immunoSEQ multiplex PCR; TCRdb has only the in-frame clones, and not every one. Of roughly 240,000 clones listed, roughly an eighth are singletons. The TCR sequence derives from a woman in her 40s in good health. Sequenced: naive CD4+ T cells from blood.

The CDR3 spells CASSRPGSTDTQYF. DNA for the CDR3: TGTGCCAGCAGCCGTCCGGGGAGCACAGATACGCAGTATTTT. The rearrangement uses TRBV7-8 and TRBJ2-3, with D possibly being TRBD2 (5 bases). The ends were cut back, 5 bases at V and 0 bases at J, with 9 bases in the middle. Germline V CDR1 and CDR2: SGHVS, FQNEAQ. CDR3 length: 14 residues.